This passage covers 27 T cell receptor beta chains from one sample sequenced in a study of beta chain features in type 1 diabetes (dated by TCRdb to 2017 to 2018). Libraries were prepared through the immunoSEQ multiplex PCR assay. The High Capacity cDNA Reverse Transcription Kit was used to reverse transcribe all of the isolated RNA, meaning that expressed TCRB transcripts were what got sequenced. TCRdb carries this immuneACCESS record with in-frame sequences only. Its versions omit some clonotypes, under half of them owing to an unresolved V gene in the studies checked, with the rest unexplained. This sample holds roughly 140,000 clones; 8.1% were observed only once. Less than 0.85% of the sample rests with the top ten. Sequencing was done on a sample of central memory CD4+ T cells from blood. These receptors all come from a young man in good health.

In its sample, this clone was seen a few times. The V call is TRBV6-4, the J call TRBJ2-1; 10 bases match TRBD1. Germline CDR1 and CDR2: MRHNA and SNTAGT. CDR3 size: 15 residues. V lost 5 bases, J lost 4 bases, and 5 bases stayed unmatched. CDR3 nucleotides: TGTGCCAGCAGTCGGGACAGGGGCGGTTACAATGAGCAGTTCTTC. This encodes CASSRDRGGYNEQFF.

This clone has ten or more counts. The chain carries TRBV29-1 and TRBJ2-5; D ambiguous. This CDR3 region has 11 residues. Looked up from germline, CDR1 is SQVTM and CDR2 is ANQGSEA. V dropped 6 bases and J dropped 5 bases, with 10 bases sitting between them. CDR3 loop: CSVSGAETQYF. CDR3 in DNA: TGCAGCGTCTCTGGTGCGGAGACCCAGTACTTC.

The chain recombines TRBV6-6 with TRBJ1-1, with 9 bases fitting TRBD1. Germline-derived CDR1 and CDR2 are MNHNY and SVGAGI (reference sequence). Losses at the gene ends were 5 bases for V and 2 bases for J; bases not matched to a gene: 6. The CDR3 covers 15 residues. The CDR3 loop reads CASSPYRGPNTEAFF. The DNA of the CDR3 is TGTGCCAGCAGTCCTTACAGGGGGCCAAACACTGAAGCTTTCTTT.

The table lists this clone with a few counts. The rearrangement links TRBV7-3 to TRBJ2-1; the D gene is possibly TRBD2 (6 bases). From germline, CDR1 is SGHTA and CDR2 FQGTGA. V gave up 5 bases and J gave up 7 bases, with 12 bases separating them. The length of the CDR3 is 13 residues. The CDR3 DNA is TGTGCCAGCAGCGTGGACTACGCTAATGAGCAGTTCTTC. Protein product: CASSVDYANEQFF.

This clone was observed a few times. The chain links TRBV7-6 to TRBJ1-2; D uncertain. The CDR3 runs 13 residues. Per germline, CDR1 SGHVS and CDR2 FNYEAQ. Trimming left V 1 base short and J 4 bases short, with 7 bases between. The chain's CDR3 is CASSLVLGYGYTF. In DNA, the CDR3 is TGTGCCAGCAGCTTAGTCCTCGGCTATGGCTACACCTTC.

This chain joins TRBV6-1 and TRBJ2-4; D is unclear. Trimming pared 6 bases from V and 2 bases from J, leaving 8 bases between. Germline-derived CDR1 and CDR2 are MNHNS and SASEGT. This CDR3 has 13 amino acids. This CDR3 reads CASSDWTKNIQYF. The CDR3 DNA is TGTGCCAGCAGCGACTGGACCAAAAACATTCAGTACTTC.

This clone showed up just a few times. CDR3 DNA: TGTGCCTGGAATGCGAGACTCGAAAACATTCAGTACTTC. This sequence encodes CAWNARLENIQYF. This sequence joins TRBV30 and TRBJ2-4; D not resolved. Deletions cut 4 bases from V and 5 bases from J, with 12 bases between. Looked up from germline, CDR1 is GTSNPN and CDR2 is SVGIG (reference sequence). The length of the CDR3 is 13 residues.

This clone was seen many times. The rearrangement joins TRBV30 to TRBJ2-3; 11 bases are a match to TRBD2. The CDR3 totals 16 residues. CDR1 is GTSNPN and CDR2 is SVGIG in the germline V gene (reference sequence). Unmatched junction bases numbered 4, after V lost 0 bases and J lost 2 bases. The CDR3 DNA reads as TGTGCCTGGAGTGTTCCGGGACTAGCGGACACAGATACGCAGTATTTT. This sequence encodes CAWSVPGLADTDTQYF. Based on the CDR3 plus reference TRBV30 and TRBJ2-3, the full variable domain is SQTIHQWPATLVQPVGSPLSLECTVEGTSNPNLYWYRQAAGRGLQLLFYSVGIGQISSEVPQNLSASRPQDRQFILSSKKLLLSDSGFYLCAWSVPGLADTDTQYFGPGTRLTVL.

This clone was observed many times. This chain links TRBV30 with TRBJ2-1; TRBD2 aligns across 7 bases. The germline V gene has CDR1 GTSNPN and CDR2 SVGIG (reference sequence). The CDR3 covers 16 residues. Germline trimming cut 2 bases from V and 0 bases from J; bases unmatched to any gene: 7. The CDR3 loop is CAWSNPGGGSYNEQFF. Written as DNA, the CDR3 is TGTGCCTGGAGTAACCCGGGGGGAGGCTCCTACAATGAGCAGTTCTTC.

This clone was seen only a few times. The rearrangement uses TRBV29-1 and TRBJ2-5; 12 nucleotides align to TRBD1. The DNA end favors TRBJ2-7, so the J call may be wrong. The germline CDR1 and CDR2 sequences are SQVTM and ANQGSEA. This CDR3 is 15 amino acids long. In DNA, the CDR3 is TGCAGCGTTGAAGATAGGGGGACAGGGGGCTCCGAGCAGTACTTC. The encoded protein is CSVEDRGTGGSEQYF.

This clone was recorded a few times. The chain recombines TRBV29-1 with TRBJ2-7, with D possibly matching TRBD2 (5 bases). This CDR3 has 12 residues. Per the germline V gene, CDR1 is SQVTM and CDR2 is ANQGSEA. With 4 bases removed from V and 2 bases from J, the gap between germline ends came to 9 bases. CDR3 sequence (DNA): TGCAGCGTTGCGGGGAAGGCCTACGAGCAGTACTTC. As protein: CSVAGKAYEQYF.

This clone was found many times. J is TRBJ2-5 and V is TRBV30; the match to TRBD1 covers 8 bases. The CDR3 covers 13 residues. V was clipped by 5 bases and J by 9 bases; unmatched bases: 11. CDR1 and CDR2 (germline): GTSNPN, SVGIG (reference sequence). The CDR3, as DNA: TGTGCCTGGGTACAGGGGGTGGAACGGTCCCAGTACTTC. Its translation is CAWVQGVERSQYF.

In this sample, this clone turned up a few times. The chain employs TRBV18 and TRBJ1-1; TRBD1 agrees at 7 bases. This CDR3 contains 17 residues. The germline V gene has CDR1 KGHSH and CDR2 LQKENI. Germline trimming cut 3 bases from V and 3 bases from J; bases unmatched to any gene: 13. The CDR3 reads CASSPARDSQGDTEAFF. DNA of the CDR3: TGTGCCAGCTCACCTGCCCGGGACAGCCAAGGGGACACTGAAGCTTTCTTT.

There are a few counts of this clone. This sequence joins TRBV6-5 and TRBJ1-1; maybe TRBD1 (5 bases). CDR1 and CDR2 (germline): MNHEY, SVGAGI. CDR3 length: 13 amino acids. With 6 bases removed from V and 2 bases from J, the gap between germline ends came to 10 bases. The CDR3 DNA is TGTGCCAGCAGGTCCAGGGTTAACACTGAAGCTTTCTTT. Translating it yields CASRSRVNTEAFF.

This clone occurred a few times. J is TRBJ2-3 and V is TRBV5-1; D is possibly TRBD2 (6 bases). CDR3 size: 18 residues. Per germline, CDR1 SGHRS and CDR2 YFSETQ. Trimming removed 0 bases at V and 2 bases at J, with 19 bases between. The CDR3 spells CASSLVRGLRSDTDTQYF. The CDR3 nucleotides read TGCGCCAGCAGCTTGGTGCGGGGCTTGCGTTCCGACACAGATACGCAGTATTTT.

The chain links TRBV7-8 to TRBJ2-5; 8 bases line up with TRBD1. Germline CDR1 SGHVS, CDR2 FQNEAQ. This CDR3 region has 15 residues. V lost 1 base, J lost 4 bases, and 5 bases stayed unmatched. The DNA for the CDR3 is TGTGCCAGCAGCTTAGGACAGGGGTGGAGAGAGACCCAGTACTTC. Translated: CASSLGQGWRETQYF.

The chain employs TRBV7-8 and TRBJ2-1; 10 nucleotides agree with TRBD2. The CDR3 is made up of 17 amino acids. Unmatched junction bases numbered 13, after V lost 4 bases and J lost 7 bases. Germline CDR1 SGHVS, CDR2 FQNEAQ. DNA for the CDR3: TGTGCCAGCAGCTACCGGTCTAGCGGGGGAGTGAGGAATGAGCAGTTCTTC. This codes for CASSYRSSGGVRNEQFF.

This chain links TRBV7-2 with TRBJ2-7; TRBD2 aligns across 7 bases. Germline V gene lookup returns CDR1 SGHTA and CDR2 FQGNSA. Trimming at V came to 3 bases and at J to 3 bases, leaving 5 bases not matched to a gene. This CDR3 contains 14 residues. The CDR3, as DNA: TGTGCCAGCAGCTTTCGGGGGACTAACTACGAGCAGTACTTC. Translation gives CASSFRGTNYEQYF.

This clone was counted ten times or more. The chain combines TRBV7-9 with TRBJ2-3; TRBD1 might be the D (7 bases). CDR1 is SEHNR, CDR2 FQNEAQ, per germline (reference sequence). This CDR3 is built from 15 residues. V gave up 4 bases and J gave up 5 bases, with 16 bases separating them. The CDR3: CASSSLRGAGDTQYF. CDR3 nucleotides: TGTGCCAGCAGCTCCCTCAGGGGGGCCGGAGATACGCAGTATTTT. Looking up the rest from reference TRBV7-9 and TRBJ2-3 gives the full variable domain: DTGVSQNPRHKITKRGQNVTFRCDPISEHNRLYWYRQTLGQGPEFLTYFQNEAQLEKSRLLSDRFSAERPKGSFSTLEIQRTEQGDSAMYLCASSSLRGAGDTQYFGPGTRLTVL.

This clone appeared many times. The chain employs TRBV4-2 and TRBJ2-7, with 10 bases fitting TRBD1. CDR1 is LGHNA, CDR2 YNFKEQ, per germline. This CDR3 has 17 residues. The J segment lost 2 bases and the V segment lost 1 base, leaving 8 bases of the junction unmatched. The CDR3 loop reads CASSQGQGGQGAYEQYF. For the CDR3, the DNA is TGTGCCAGCAGCCAAGGGCAGGGAGGACAGGGGGCCTACGAGCAGTACTTC.

This clone was picked up many times. The chain has TRBV28 and TRBJ2-4, with 7 bases aligning to TRBD1. Germline CDR1 and CDR2: MDHEN and SYDVKM. V lost 4 bases, J lost 12 bases, and 9 bases stayed unmatched. This CDR3 region has 13 residues. CDR3 nucleotides: TGTGCCAGCAGTTCTCCCAACAGGGGACCTCAGTACTTC. Translated: CASSSPNRGPQYF.

This clone came up a few times. The chain employs TRBV7-2 and TRBJ1-2; the D is unclear. Germline CDR1 reads SGHTA; CDR2 reads FQGNSA. The CDR3 spans 11 residues. V lost 1 base to trimming and J lost 8 bases, with 5 bases between them. DNA for the CDR3: TGTGCCAGCAGCTTAGAGCACGGCTACACCTTC. Amino acids: CASSLEHGYTF.

Many counts were recorded for this clone. The rearrangement joins TRBV30 to TRBJ1-1; no clear D gene. Trimming shortened V by 4 bases and J by 4 bases, and 19 bases separated the two germline ends. The V gene's germline CDR1 is GTSNPN and CDR2 SVGIG (reference sequence). The CDR3 extends over 15 amino acids. CDR3 in amino acids: CAWTSSRRVGTEAFF. The CDR3 coding sequence is TGTGCCTGGACGTCGTCCAGGAGGGTTGGCACTGAAGCTTTCTTT.

J is TRBJ2-7 and V is TRBV15, with a possible D match to TRBD1 (6 bases). V was cut by 5 bases and J by 5 bases, with 16 bases left in between. The CDR3 has 14 residues. The germline CDR1 and CDR2 sequences are LNHNV and YYDKDF (reference sequence). The CDR3 sequence is CATSASNGGDEQYF. CDR3 coding DNA: TGTGCCACCAGCGCTTCAAATGGGGGCGACGAGCAGTACTTC.

The V and J genes are TRBV6-5 and TRBJ1-4, with D perhaps TRBD1 (5 bases). The CDR3 length is 16 residues. CDR1 is MNHEY and CDR2 is SVGAGI in the germline V gene. V shed 2 bases and J shed 0 bases, with 10 bases lying between them. The CDR3 spells CASSYTGTTTNEKLFF. CDR3 nucleotides: TGTGCCAGCAGTTACACCGGGACTACAACTAATGAAAAACTGTTTTTT.

The CDR3 is CASSAKTGVGIQPQHF. DNA of the CDR3: TGTGCCAGCAGCGCCAAGACAGGGGTAGGGATTCAGCCCCAGCATTTT. The gene calls are TRBV7-2 and TRBJ1-5, with 8 bases lining up with TRBD1. Per the germline V gene, CDR1 is SGHTA and CDR2 is FQGNSA. The CDR3 is made up of 16 amino acids. Trimming at V came to 5 bases and at J to 6 bases, leaving 12 bases not matched to a gene.

This clone has a count of ten or more. The rearrangement links TRBV4-1 to TRBJ2-1; a possible D gene is TRBD1 (5 bases). The V gene lost 1 base and the J gene lost 7 bases, with 17 bases spanning the gap. The CDR3 consists of 16 residues. CDR1 is MGHRA, CDR2 YSYEKL, per germline. CDR3 bases: TGCGCCAGCAGCCAAGTGGACATGGGGCTAAGTAATGAGCAGTTCTTC. This codes for CASSQVDMGLSNEQFF.